These 21 T cell receptor beta chains originate from one sample sequenced in a study of blood T cell repertoires in COVID-19. Assay used: immunoSEQ multiplex PCR; TCRdb lists only in-frame clones, some missing. The data show about 180,000 clones, under 85% seen once. Material: peripheral blood. Receptors were obtained from a human donor in a cohort sampled during active COVID-19.

The V gene is TRBV11-3, the J gene TRBJ2-1; 7 nucleotides match TRBD2. Trimming at V came to 5 bases and at J to 2 bases, leaving 9 bases not matched to a gene. The CDR3 has 16 residues. Germline assignment: CDR1 SGHNT and CDR2 YENEEA. CDR3 in amino acids: CASSPSGAGAYNEQFF. CDR3 nucleotide sequence: TGTGCCAGCAGCCCTAGTGGGGCGGGGGCCTACAATGAGCAGTTCTTC.

The chain employs TRBV2 and TRBJ2-7, with 8 bases matching TRBD2. V shed 8 bases, J shed 3 bases, and the junction held 9 bases outside the gene matches. Per germline, CDR1 SNHLY and CDR2 FYNNEI. The CDR3 runs to 14 residues. The CDR3 coding sequence is TGTGCCAGCCAACCTCTTACTAGCGGCTACGAGCAGTACTTC. Translated, it gives CASQPLTSGYEQYF. The variable domain in full, completed from reference TRBV2 and TRBJ2-7, reads EPEVTQTPSHQVTQMGQEVILRCVPISNHLYFYWYRQILGQKVEFLVSFYNNEISEKSEIFDDQFSVERPDGSNFTLKIRSTKLEDSAMYFCASQPLTSGYEQYFGPGTRLTVT.

The rearrangement joins TRBV10-3 to TRBJ2-7, with unresolved D. CDR3 length equals 15 residues. Germline V gives CDR1 ENHRY, CDR2 SYGVKD. The ends were cut back, 4 bases at V and 0 bases at J, with 13 bases in the middle. CDR3 sequence: CAISGISNSSYEQYF. The CDR3 nucleotides read TGTGCCATCAGTGGGATTTCGAACAGCTCCTACGAGCAGTACTTC.

The CDR3 DNA is TGTGCCAGCAGCGTAGGAATAGGGAGGAATGAAAAACTGTTTTTT. Its translation: CASSVGIGRNEKLFF. The genes are TRBV9 and TRBJ1-4, with D unclear. There are 15 residues in the CDR3. Trimming left V 0 bases short and J 5 bases short, with 11 bases between. Germline V lookup: CDR1 SGDLS, CDR2 YYNGEE.

The genes are TRBV11-2 and TRBJ2-2; 14 bases are a match to TRBD2. V dropped 5 bases and J dropped 3; count of bases not matched to a gene: 8. In germline, CDR1 is SGHAT, CDR2 FQNNGV. This CDR3 is 18 amino acids long. CDR3 coding DNA: TGTGCCAGCAGCGGATGGACTAGCGGGGGGTCCGACACCGGGGAGCTGTTTTTT. Translated: CASSGWTSGGSDTGELFF.

The CDR3 region has the DNA TGTGCCACCAGAACCATTTATAGGGGGACGAACACTGAAGCTTTCTTT. Amino acids: CATRTIYRGTNTEAFF. The V call is TRBV15, the J call TRBJ1-1; perhaps TRBD1 as D (6 bases). The CDR3 runs to 16 residues. V was cut by 6 bases and J by 1 base, with 18 bases left in between. Germline lookup yields CDR1 LNHNV and CDR2 YYDKDF (reference sequence).

This clone was recorded only once. The chain joins TRBV9 to TRBJ2-7; TRBD1 agrees at 9 bases. The CDR3 is 15 amino acids. The trim removed 3 bases at V and 5 bases at J, leaving 9 bases unmatched. Looked up from germline, CDR1 is SGDLS and CDR2 is YYNGEE. The CDR3: CASSDEQGARHEQYF. The DNA for the CDR3 is TGTGCCAGCAGCGACGAACAGGGGGCGCGACACGAGCAGTACTTC.

This clone was recorded a few times. The chain links TRBV25-1 to TRBJ1-1; no clear D gene. The CDR3 sequence is 12 residues long. Germline values: CDR1 MGHDK, CDR2 SYGVNS. V dropped 7 bases and J dropped 0 bases, with 6 bases sitting between them. This CDR3 reads CASKDLNTEAFF. DNA for the CDR3: TGTGCCAGCAAGGACTTGAACACTGAAGCTTTCTTT.

V and J are TRBV29-1 and TRBJ1-1; D may be TRBD1 (6 bases). The CDR3 is made up of 13 amino acids. V lost 4 bases to trimming and J lost 1 base, with 10 bases between them. Germline values: CDR1 SQVTM, CDR2 ANQGSEA. The CDR3 DNA reads TGCAGCGTTGGCCTCAGGGGGAACACTGAAGCTTTCTTT. Translation: CSVGLRGNTEAFF.

The J gene is TRBJ2-3, the V gene TRBV5-1; 9 bases match TRBD2. After removal of 0 bases from V and 7 bases from J, the junction contained 6 bases not matched to a gene. Per the germline V gene, CDR1 is SGHRS and CDR2 is YFSETQ. This CDR3 is built from 15 residues. The CDR3 region is CASSLALAGANTQYF. DNA of the CDR3: TGCGCCAGCAGCTTGGCACTAGCGGGTGCTAATACGCAGTATTTT.

V and J are TRBV12-3 or TRBV12-4 and TRBJ2-7; D may be TRBD1 (6 bases). The CDR3 contains 13 residues. Trimming stripped 5 bases from V and 10 bases from J, with 18 bases between. The CDR3 sequence: CASSTGIQGSQYF. Here the CDR3 DNA reads TGTGCCAGCAGTACAGGGATCCAGGGGAGTCAGTACTTC.

This chain links TRBV9 with TRBJ1-4, with 7 bases lining up with TRBD1. Trimming took 9 bases from V and 7 from J; bases not matched to a gene: 9. Germline-derived CDR1 and CDR2 are SGDLS and YYNGEE. The CDR3 totals 13 residues. CDR3 sequence (DNA): TGTGCCACCACAGGACAGGAGTTTGAAAAACTGTTTTTT. It specifies CATTGQEFEKLFF.

This clone was counted once. The chain combines TRBV14 with TRBJ2-6; the D gene is possibly TRBD2 (6 bases). Trimming stripped 3 bases from V and 0 bases from J, with 15 bases between. The CDR3 has 18 residues. The germline V gene has CDR1 SGHDN and CDR2 FVKESK. Written as DNA, the CDR3 is TGTGCCAGCAGCCATGTCGGGGGTACTTACTCTGGGGCCAACGTCCTGACTTTC. Its protein product is CASSHVGGTYSGANVLTF.

The V gene is TRBV18, the J gene TRBJ1-1; 8 bases line up with TRBD1. The ends lost 8 bases at V and 0 bases at J; junction bases unmatched: 5. The germline CDR1 and CDR2 sequences are KGHSH and LQKENI. This CDR3 region has 14 residues. CDR3 sequence: CASGTGAMNTEAFF. Here the CDR3 DNA reads TGTGCCAGCGGGACAGGCGCCATGAACACTGAAGCTTTCTTT.

This chain connects TRBV5-1 to TRBJ2-7; the match to TRBD1 covers 8 bases. The CDR3 runs 16 residues. V lost 2 bases to trimming and J lost 6 bases; unmatched junction nucleotides: 13. CDR1 and CDR2 (germline): SGHRS, YFSETQ. CDR3: CASSFNNPGQDGEQYF. DNA for the CDR3: TGCGCCAGCAGCTTCAACAATCCGGGACAGGACGGCGAGCAGTACTTC.

V and J are TRBV19 and TRBJ2-1; D is perhaps TRBD1 (5 bases). V was pared by 4 bases and J by 5 bases, with 21 bases between. From germline, CDR1 is LNHDA and CDR2 SQIVND (reference sequence). The CDR3 extends over 17 amino acids. The DNA for the CDR3 is TGTGCCAGTAGTAAGGGGAATAGGGGTTCTGTCCACAATGAGCAGTTCTTC. Its protein product is CASSKGNRGSVHNEQFF. The full variable domain, its missing parts supplied by reference TRBV19 and TRBJ2-1, is DGGITQSPKYLFRKEGQNVTLSCEQNLNHDAMYWYRQDPGQGLRLIYYSQIVNDFQKGDIAEGYSVSREKKESFPLTVTSAQKNPTAFYLCASSKGNRGSVHNEQFFGPGTRLTVL.

This clone showed up just a few times. The chain is built from TRBV13 and TRBJ1-2; possible D gene TRBD1, 5 bases. With 6 bases removed from V and 0 bases from J, the gap between germline ends came to 11 bases. The length of the CDR3 is 14 residues. The V gene's germline CDR1 is PRHDT and CDR2 FYEKMQ (reference sequence). As DNA, the CDR3 is TGTGCCAGCAGTTCGGGCAGGGCTAACTATGGCTACACCTTC. It translates to CASSSGRANYGYTF.

A word on this clone: The sample has other DNA sequences that encode this CDR3 too. This rearrangement joins TRBV7-2 to TRBJ2-7; TRBD1 agrees at 7 bases. The CDR3 covers 14 residues. V lost 6 bases and J lost 0; bases outside the gene matches: 5. Per germline, CDR1 SGHTA and CDR2 FQGNSA. The CDR3 coding sequence is TGTGCCAGCAGTCGCGACAGGGCCTCCTACGAGCAGTACTTC. Amino acid sequence: CASSRDRASYEQYF.

The chain is built from TRBV4-1 and TRBJ2-7, with D possibly TRBD2 on 6 matching bases. Trimming cost V 0 bases and J 2 bases, with 8 bases left between them. Germline CDR1 MGHRA, CDR2 YSYEKL. The CDR3 sequence is 14 residues long. The CDR3 protein is CASSQDSGAYEQYF. In DNA, the CDR3 is TGCGCCAGCAGCCAAGATTCGGGGGCCTACGAGCAGTACTTC.

V usage is TRBV7-2 and J usage is TRBJ2-1; TRBD2 matches 12 bases. CDR1 is SGHTA and CDR2 is FQGNSA in the germline V gene. The J segment lost 2 bases and the V segment lost 5 bases, leaving 13 bases of the junction unmatched. The CDR3 length is 19 residues. In DNA form, the CDR3 reads TGTGCCAGCAGCGCAGCGCTAGCGGGGGGGCTATTTGCCTACAATGAGCAGTTCTTC. Amino acids: CASSAALAGGLFAYNEQFF.

The chain carries TRBV6-6 and TRBJ2-5; TRBD2 aligns across 10 bases. This CDR3 comprises 16 residues. Trimming at V came to 2 bases and at J to 1 base, leaving 4 bases not matched to a gene. Germline CDR1 reads MNHNY; CDR2 reads SVGAGI (reference sequence). Here the CDR3 reads CASSYVQRGGQETQYF. The CDR3 nucleotides are TGTGCCAGCAGTTACGTCCAGCGGGGGGGCCAAGAGACCCAGTACTTC.